The 22 T cell receptor beta chains below were found in one sample sequenced in a study of identical twins. TCRdb itself ran the 5' RACE reads through MiXCR, one entry per CDR3 protein. The table records 300,000 or so distinct CDR3 sequences, roughly 9.7% of them present only once. These data also formed part of another study, on yellow fever vaccine responses in identical twins.

Sequencing was performed on CD8+ T cells sorted from blood. These receptors were collected from a woman between 18 and 29 years old in good health.

The rearrangement uses TRBV20-1 and TRBJ2-5; possible D gene TRBD2, 6 bases. The CDR3 totals 15 residues. Germline CDR1 is DFQATT and CDR2 is SNEGSKA (reference sequence). Trimming removed 4 bases at V and 4 bases at J, with 19 bases between. The CDR3, as DNA: TGCAGTGCTATCCCTCTAGGGAGGATGGGAGAGACCCAGTACTTC. As protein: CSAIPLGRMGETQYF.

This clonotype was detected many times. CDR3 region: CATSSRDGEYNEQFF. The CDR3 DNA is TGTGCCACCAGCTCCCGGGACGGCGAATACAATGAGCAGTTCTTC. The chain combines TRBV15 with TRBJ2-1, with D perhaps matching TRBD1 or TRBD2 (5 bases each). Germline V gene data show CDR1 as LNHNV and CDR2 as YYDKDF (reference sequence). CDR3 length: 15 amino acids. The ends were cut back, 5 bases at V and 4 bases at J, with 15 bases in the middle.

Points on this clonotype: A single base separates this from a much larger clone, so it may be a read error. The CDR3 is CSAPDNLNTGELLF. Written as DNA, the CDR3 is TGCAGCGCCCCGGACAACTTGAACACCGGGGAGCTGTTATTT. The chain has TRBV29-1 and TRBJ2-2, with D perhaps TRBD1 or TRBD2 (5 bases each). Germline-derived CDR1 and CDR2 are SQVTM and ANQGSEA. The CDR3 extends over 14 amino acids.

The CDR3 DNA reads TGCAGTGCTAGAGTCCCGGGGGGCGAGGCTAACTATGGCTACACCTTC. This gives the protein CSARVPGGEANYGYTF. This chain links TRBV20-1 with TRBJ1-2; D possibly corresponds to TRBD1 (6 bases). The CDR3 totals 16 residues. Trimming pared 1 base from V and 0 bases from J, leaving 15 bases between. Per germline, CDR1 DFQATT and CDR2 SNEGSKA (reference sequence).

This clonotype was counted a few times. The rearrangement joins TRBV4-3 to TRBJ2-6, with D perhaps TRBD1 (5 bases). Germline V CDR1 and CDR2: LGHNA, YSLEER. The germline V and J ends were trimmed by 4 bases and 0 bases, with 10 bases remaining between them. The CDR3 has 16 residues. In DNA form, the CDR3 reads TGCGCCAGCAGCCCAAACAGGATCTCTGGGGCCAACGTCCTGACTTTC. It is translated as CASSPNRISGANVLTF.

This clonotype has a count of ten or more. The V call is TRBV28, the J call TRBJ2-1; D unresolved. Per germline, CDR1 MDHEN and CDR2 SYDVKM. V lost 2 bases, J lost 9 bases, and 8 bases lay in between. The CDR3 runs to 12 residues. This chain's CDR3 is CASSLVVAEQFF. The CDR3 DNA sequence: TGTGCCAGCAGTTTAGTAGTAGCTGAGCAGTTCTTC.

This clonotype has at least ten counts. This chain uses TRBV4-3 with TRBJ1-4; D remains ambiguous. CDR1 is LGHNA, CDR2 YSLEER, per germline. CDR3 length: 15 amino acids. V lost 0 bases to trimming and J lost 7 bases, with 12 bases between them. CDR3 sequence reads: CASSQDPPPGEKLFF. For the CDR3, the DNA is TGCGCCAGCAGCCAAGACCCCCCACCTGGTGAAAAACTGTTTTTT.

This clonotype was found a few times. The rearrangement joins TRBV3-1 to TRBJ1-4; 10 positions match TRBD1. This CDR3 has 16 amino acids. Losses at the gene ends were 4 bases for V and 6 bases for J; bases not matched to a gene: 8. CDR1 LGHDT and CDR2 YNNKEL come from the germline V gene (reference sequence). The CDR3 sequence is CASSPKSGTGDEKLFF. DNA for the CDR3: TGTGCCAGCAGCCCAAAATCCGGGACAGGGGATGAAAAACTGTTTTTT.

The chain uses TRBV25-1 and TRBJ2-5; D gene unclear. This CDR3 spans 14 amino acids. The germline V gene has CDR1 MGHDK and CDR2 SYGVNS. The germline V and J ends were trimmed by 1 base and 9 bases, with 15 bases remaining between them. The CDR3, as DNA: TGTGCCAGCAGTGAATGGGCAAACGAACCATCCCAGTACTTC. Encoded protein: CASSEWANEPSQYF. Combining the CDR3 with reference TRBV25-1 and TRBJ2-5 gives the whole variable domain EADIYQTPRYLVIGTGKKITLECSQTMGHDKMYWYQQDPGMELHLIHYSYGVNSTEKGDLSSESTVSRIRTEHFPLTLESARPSHTSQYLCASSEWANEPSQYFGPGTRLLVL.

The table lists this clonotype with a few counts. The chain employs TRBV5-6 and TRBJ2-4; no reliable D call. Germline V gives CDR1 SGHDT, CDR2 YYEEEE. Trimming took off 0 bases at V and 5 bases at J, with 12 bases between the two ends. This CDR3 spans 15 amino acids. The CDR3 protein is CASSLVGQAENIQYF. The CDR3 DNA follows: TGTGCCAGCAGCTTGGTTGGCCAGGCCGAAAACATTCAGTACTTC.

This chain links TRBV3-1 with TRBJ2-3, with D unresolved. The V gene's germline CDR1 is LGHDT and CDR2 YNNKEL (reference sequence). The CDR3 length is 16 residues. V lost 4 bases and J 2 bases, leaving 16 bases between the germline ends. The DNA for the CDR3 is TGTGCCAGCAGCCCAATAAGGTCTGACAACACAGATACGCAGTATTTT. Its translation is CASSPIRSDNTDTQYF.

This sequence joins TRBV27 and TRBJ2-7, with TRBD1 matching 8 bases. In germline, CDR1 is MNHEY, CDR2 SMNVEV (reference sequence). The CDR3 covers 14 residues. J gave up 4 bases and V 7 bases, and 9 bases lay outside the gene matches. The CDR3: CASTHGQGAYEQYF. For the CDR3, the DNA is TGTGCCAGCACACACGGTCAGGGGGCGTACGAGCAGTACTTC.

This clonotype showed up just a few times. The genes are TRBV27 and TRBJ2-7; weak D call: TRBD1 (5 bases). This CDR3 region has 12 residues. In germline, CDR1 is MNHEY, CDR2 SMNVEV (reference sequence). V was clipped by 4 bases and J by 3 bases, with 7 bases between them. CDR3 sequence reads: CASSSTDYEQYF. The CDR3 DNA sequence: TGTGCCAGCAGTTCGACAGACTACGAGCAGTACTTC.

This rearrangement joins TRBV30 to TRBJ2-1; 8 nucleotides align to TRBD2. This CDR3 region has 15 residues. J gave up 3 bases and V 3 bases, and 7 bases lay outside the gene matches. Germline V gene sequence: CDR1 GTSNPN, CDR2 SVGIG (reference sequence). The CDR3 sequence: CAWRAGTRLYNEQFF. CDR3 DNA: TGTGCCTGGAGGGCCGGGACTAGGCTCTACAATGAGCAGTTCTTC.

The chain recombines TRBV27 with TRBJ2-1, with D unclear. The germline gives CDR1 MNHEY, CDR2 SMNVEV (reference sequence). This CDR3 comprises 15 residues. V lost 4 bases to trimming and J lost 2 bases, with 12 bases between them. The CDR3 nucleotides are TGTGCCAGCAGTTATGCCTCTCAGGCCTACAATGAGCAGTTCTTC. It yields the protein CASSYASQAYNEQFF.

The V gene is TRBV15, the J gene TRBJ2-6; 7 bases line up with TRBD1. The V segment lost 4 bases and the J segment 0 bases; nucleotides outside the gene matches: 9. Germline V gene sequence: CDR1 LNHNV, CDR2 YYDKDF (reference sequence). This CDR3 contains 18 residues. CDR3 DNA: TGTGCCACCAGCACAAGGGACAGTGAATTCTCTGGGGCCAACGTCCTGACTTTC. Translating it yields CATSTRDSEFSGANVLTF.

The V gene is TRBV9, the J gene TRBJ2-2; D ambiguous. The CDR3 runs to 13 residues. The V end was cut by 4 bases, the J end by 4 bases, with 8 bases between. CDR1 and CDR2 from the germline V gene are SGDLS and YYNGEE. This CDR3 is CASSPPVTGELFF. CDR3 nucleotides: TGTGCCAGCAGCCCCCCGGTCACCGGGGAGCTGTTTTTT.

This clonotype was counted ten times or more. The chain couples TRBV20-1 to TRBJ2-1, with 9 bases matching TRBD2. Looked up from germline, CDR1 is DFQATT and CDR2 is SNEGSKA (reference sequence). CDR3 size: 15 residues. Trimming took 5 bases from V and 1 from J; bases not matched to a gene: 6. DNA of the CDR3: TGCAGTGCTGACCCGGGACTAGCTTCCTACAATGAGCAGTTCTTC. Translation: CSADPGLASYNEQFF.

The chain has TRBV7-9 and TRBJ1-1, with TRBD1 as a possible D gene (6 bases). CDR1 and CDR2 (germline): SEHNR, FQNEAQ (reference sequence). The germline V and J ends were trimmed by 6 bases and 0 bases, with 20 bases remaining between them. CDR3 size: 17 residues. The CDR3 here is CASRHHGGDTLNTEAFF. The CDR3 nucleotides are TGTGCCAGCAGACACCATGGGGGGGACACCTTGAACACTGAAGCTTTCTTT.

This clonotype was found a few times. This chain joins TRBV2 and TRBJ2-7; 8 bases fit TRBD1. Germline values: CDR1 SNHLY, CDR2 FYNNEI. Trimming cost V 10 bases and J 0 bases; bases outside gene matches: 8. The CDR3 sequence is 14 residues long. CDR3 bases: TGTGCCACCCACGGACAGGGCAGCTCCTACGAGCAGTACTTC. Protein sequence: CATHGQGSSYEQYF.

The V and J genes are TRBV29-1 and TRBJ2-7; tentative D call: TRBD2 (6 bases). CDR1 and CDR2 (germline): SQVTM, ANQGSEA. Deletions cut 4 bases from V and 6 bases from J, with 13 bases between. The CDR3 runs to 12 residues. Written as DNA, the CDR3 is TGCAGCGTTGCCACCCGGGGGAGCGAGCAGTACTTC. Translating gives CSVATRGSEQYF.

In this sample, this clonotype turned up a few times. The rearrangement uses TRBV7-8 and TRBJ1-5; D might be TRBD1 (5 bases). Trimming removed 4 bases from V and 1 base from J, with 14 bases in between. The CDR3 length is 16 residues. Germline V lookup: CDR1 SGHVS, CDR2 FQNEAQ. CDR3 bases: TGTGCCAGCAGCTCCTCTGGGCAGGGAAGCAATCAGCCCCAGCATTTT. Its protein product is CASSSSGQGSNQPQHF.